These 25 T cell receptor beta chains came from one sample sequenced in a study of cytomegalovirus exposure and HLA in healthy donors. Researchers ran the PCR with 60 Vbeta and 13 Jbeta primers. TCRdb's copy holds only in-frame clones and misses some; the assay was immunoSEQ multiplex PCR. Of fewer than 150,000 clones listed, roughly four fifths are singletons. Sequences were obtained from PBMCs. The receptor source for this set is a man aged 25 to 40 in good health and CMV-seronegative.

The CDR3 DNA is TGTGCCAGCAGCGTGACCGAATCTCAGGCGAAGCAGTTCTTC. Translated: CASSVTESQAKQFF. The chain has TRBV9 and TRBJ2-1; D gene ambiguous. The CDR3 sequence is 14 residues long. The V end lost 2 bases, the J end lost 11 bases, and 17 bases lay between the germline ends. Germline values: CDR1 SGDLS, CDR2 YYNGEE.

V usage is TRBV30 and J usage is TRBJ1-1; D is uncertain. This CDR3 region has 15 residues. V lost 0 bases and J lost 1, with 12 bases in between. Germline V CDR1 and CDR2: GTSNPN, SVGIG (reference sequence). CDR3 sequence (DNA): TGTGCCTGGAGTGTAATTTTCCAAAAGAACACTGAAGCTTTCTTT. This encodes CAWSVIFQKNTEAFF.

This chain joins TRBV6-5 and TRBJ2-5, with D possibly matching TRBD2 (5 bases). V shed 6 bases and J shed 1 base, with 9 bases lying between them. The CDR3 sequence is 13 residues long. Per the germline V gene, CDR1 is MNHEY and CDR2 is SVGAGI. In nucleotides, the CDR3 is TGTGCCAGCAGCGGAGGCCCCCAAGAGACCCAGTACTTC. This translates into CASSGGPQETQYF.

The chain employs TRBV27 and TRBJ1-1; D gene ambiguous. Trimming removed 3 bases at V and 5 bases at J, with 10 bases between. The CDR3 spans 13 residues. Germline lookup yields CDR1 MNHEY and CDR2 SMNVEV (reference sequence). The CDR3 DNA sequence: TGTGCCAGCAGTTTCGCCGCGGGGACTGAAGCTTTCTTT. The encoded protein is CASSFAAGTEAFF.

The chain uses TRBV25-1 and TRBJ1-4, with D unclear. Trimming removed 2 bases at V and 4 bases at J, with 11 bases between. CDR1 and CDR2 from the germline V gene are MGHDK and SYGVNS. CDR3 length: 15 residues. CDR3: CASSEGPTINEKLFF. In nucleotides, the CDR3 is TGTGCCAGCAGTGAAGGCCCAACGATTAATGAAAAACTGTTTTTT. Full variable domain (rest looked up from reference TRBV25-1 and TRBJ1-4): EADIYQTPRYLVIGTGKKITLECSQTMGHDKMYWYQQDPGMELHLIHYSYGVNSTEKGDLSSESTVSRIRTEHFPLTLESARPSHTSQYLCASSEGPTINEKLFFGSGTQLSVL.

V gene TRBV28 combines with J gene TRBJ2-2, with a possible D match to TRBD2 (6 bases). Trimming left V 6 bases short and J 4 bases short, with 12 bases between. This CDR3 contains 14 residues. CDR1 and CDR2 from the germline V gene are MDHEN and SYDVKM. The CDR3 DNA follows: TGTGCCAGCAGAAATCTAGCGTTCACCGGGGAGCTGTTTTTT. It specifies CASRNLAFTGELFF.

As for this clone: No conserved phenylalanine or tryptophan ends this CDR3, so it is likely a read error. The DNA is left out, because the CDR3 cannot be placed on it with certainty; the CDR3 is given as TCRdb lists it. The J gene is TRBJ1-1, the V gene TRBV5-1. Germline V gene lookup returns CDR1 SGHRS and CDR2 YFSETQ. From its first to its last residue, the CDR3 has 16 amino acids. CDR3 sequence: CASSLKPLALNTEALV.

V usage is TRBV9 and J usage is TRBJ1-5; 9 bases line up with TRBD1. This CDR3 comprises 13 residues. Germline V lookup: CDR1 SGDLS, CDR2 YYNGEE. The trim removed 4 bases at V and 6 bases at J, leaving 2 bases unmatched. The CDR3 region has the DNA TGTGCCAGCAGCACAGGGGGCTTTCAGCCCCAGCATTTT. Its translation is CASSTGGFQPQHF.

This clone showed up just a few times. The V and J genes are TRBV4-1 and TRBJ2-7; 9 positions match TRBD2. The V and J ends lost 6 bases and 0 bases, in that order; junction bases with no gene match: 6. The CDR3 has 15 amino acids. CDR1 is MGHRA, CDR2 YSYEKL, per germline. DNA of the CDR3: TGCGCCAGCAGACCGACTAGCGGAACCTCCTACGAGCAGTACTTC. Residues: CASRPTSGTSYEQYF.

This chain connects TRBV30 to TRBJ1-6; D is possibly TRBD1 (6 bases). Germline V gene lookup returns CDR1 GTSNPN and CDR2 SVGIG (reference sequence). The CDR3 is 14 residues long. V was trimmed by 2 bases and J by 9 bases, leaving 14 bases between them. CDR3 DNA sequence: TGTGCCTGGAGTTTCGGCCAGGGGACTTCACCCCTCCACTTT. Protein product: CAWSFGQGTSPLHF.

DNA for the CDR3: TGCGCCAGCAGCTTGGCCTTAGAGGGTCTAGGAGCTTTCTTT. Its translation: CASSLALEGLGAFF. The V gene is TRBV5-1, the J gene TRBJ1-1; D not resolved. Per the germline V gene, CDR1 is SGHRS and CDR2 is YFSETQ. The CDR3 totals 14 residues. Trimming took off 0 bases at V and 10 bases at J, with 16 bases between the two ends.

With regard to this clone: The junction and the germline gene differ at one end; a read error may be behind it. CDR3 protein: CASIQEAFSGGSLSNEQFF. CDR3 bases: TGCGCCAGCATCCAAGAAGCGTTCTCCGGCGGGAGTTTATCTAATGAGCAGTTCTTC. The rearrangement joins TRBV4-3 to TRBJ2-1; TRBD2 aligns across 7 bases. The length of the CDR3 is 19 residues. The germline V gene encodes CDR1 LGHNA and CDR2 YSLEER.

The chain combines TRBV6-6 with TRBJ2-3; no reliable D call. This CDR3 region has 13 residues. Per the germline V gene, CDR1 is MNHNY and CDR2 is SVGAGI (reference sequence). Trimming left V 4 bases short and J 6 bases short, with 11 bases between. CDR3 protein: CASSSRPRDTQYF. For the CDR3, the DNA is TGTGCCAGCAGTTCGCGACCGCGGGATACGCAGTATTTT.

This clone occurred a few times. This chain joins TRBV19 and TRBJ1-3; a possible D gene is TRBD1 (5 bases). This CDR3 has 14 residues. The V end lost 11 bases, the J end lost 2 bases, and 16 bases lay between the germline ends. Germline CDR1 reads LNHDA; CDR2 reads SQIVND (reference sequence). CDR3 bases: TGTGCCCCGGCAGGATCCAGGGCTGGAAACACCATATATTTT. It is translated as CAPAGSRAGNTIYF.

Here the CDR3 reads CASSPRDMYEQYF. The CDR3 region has the DNA TGTGCCAGCAGTCCCCGAGATATGTACGAGCAGTACTTC. V is TRBV25-1 and J is TRBJ2-7; D not certain. The CDR3 has 13 amino acids. With 5 bases removed from V and 4 bases from J, the gap between germline ends came to 12 bases. The germline gives CDR1 MGHDK, CDR2 SYGVNS.

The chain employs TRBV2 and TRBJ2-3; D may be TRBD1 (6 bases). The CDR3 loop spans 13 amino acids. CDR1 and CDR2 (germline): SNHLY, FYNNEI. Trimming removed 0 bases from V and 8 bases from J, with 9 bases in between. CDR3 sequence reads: CASSEAGRGTQYF. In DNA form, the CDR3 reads TGTGCCAGCAGTGAAGCGGGCAGGGGTACGCAGTATTTT.

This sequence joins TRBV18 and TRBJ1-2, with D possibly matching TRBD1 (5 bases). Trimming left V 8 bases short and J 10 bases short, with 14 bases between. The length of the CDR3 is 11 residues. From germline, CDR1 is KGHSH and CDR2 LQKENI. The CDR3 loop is CASAQDRPYTF. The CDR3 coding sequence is TGTGCCAGCGCCCAAGACAGACCCTACACCTTC.

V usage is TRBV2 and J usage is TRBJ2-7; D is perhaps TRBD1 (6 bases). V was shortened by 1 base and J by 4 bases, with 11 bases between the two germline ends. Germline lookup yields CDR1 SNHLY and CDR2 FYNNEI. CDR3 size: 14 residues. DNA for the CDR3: TGTGCCAGCAGTGAAGGAGACAGGCAGTACGAGCAGTACTTC. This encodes CASSEGDRQYEQYF.

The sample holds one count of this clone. The CDR3 loop is CASSWGTGGYSNQPQHF. CDR3 DNA: TGTGCCAGCAGCTGGGGGACAGGGGGGTATAGCAATCAGCCCCAGCATTTT. V usage is TRBV7-9 and J usage is TRBJ1-5; TRBD1 matches at 11 bases. Germline V gene sequence: CDR1 SEHNR, CDR2 FQNEAQ (reference sequence). The J segment lost 0 bases and the V segment lost 4 bases, leaving 5 bases of the junction unmatched. The CDR3 spans 17 residues. The complete variable domain, with remaining parts taken from reference TRBV7-9 and TRBJ1-5, reads DTGVSQNPRHKITKRGQNVTFRCDPISEHNRLYWYRQTLGQGPEFLTYFQNEAQLEKSRLLSDRFSAERPKGSFSTLEIQRTEQGDSAMYLCASSWGTGGYSNQPQHFGDGTRLSIL.

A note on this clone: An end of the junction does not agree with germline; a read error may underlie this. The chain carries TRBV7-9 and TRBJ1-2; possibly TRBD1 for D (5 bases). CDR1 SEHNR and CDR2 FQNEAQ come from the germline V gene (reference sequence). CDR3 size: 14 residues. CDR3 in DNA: TGTGCCAGCAGCCATCGCCAGGGTAACTCTGGCTACACCTTC. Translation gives CASSHRQGNSGYTF.

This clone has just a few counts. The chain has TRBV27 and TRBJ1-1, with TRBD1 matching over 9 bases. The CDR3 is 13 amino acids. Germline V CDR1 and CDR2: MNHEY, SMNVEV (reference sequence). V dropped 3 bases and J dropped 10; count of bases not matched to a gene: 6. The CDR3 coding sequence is TGTGCCAGCAGTTTCTCCGACAGGGGGGTAGCTTTCTTT. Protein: CASSFSDRGVAFF.

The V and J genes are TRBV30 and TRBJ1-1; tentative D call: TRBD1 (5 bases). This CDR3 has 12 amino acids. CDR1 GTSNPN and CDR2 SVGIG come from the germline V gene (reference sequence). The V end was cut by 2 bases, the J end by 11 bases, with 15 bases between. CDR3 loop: CAWSSDSPPAFF. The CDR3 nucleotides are TGTGCCTGGAGTAGCGACAGTCCCCCCGCTTTCTTT.

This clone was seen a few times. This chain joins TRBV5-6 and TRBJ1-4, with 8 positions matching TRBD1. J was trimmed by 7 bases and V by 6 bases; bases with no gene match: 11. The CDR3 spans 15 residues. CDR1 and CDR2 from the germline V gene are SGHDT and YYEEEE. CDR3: CASTERQGSGEKLFF. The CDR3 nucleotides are TGTGCCAGCACAGAACGACAGGGGAGCGGTGAAAAACTGTTTTTT.

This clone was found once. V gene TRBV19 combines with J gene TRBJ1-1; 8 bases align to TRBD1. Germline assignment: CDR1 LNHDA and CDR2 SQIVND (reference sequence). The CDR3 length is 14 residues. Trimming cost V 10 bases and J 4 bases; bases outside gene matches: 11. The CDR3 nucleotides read TGTGCCACCACAAGACAGGGGTGGGGCACTGAAGCTTTCTTT. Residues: CATTRQGWGTEAFF.

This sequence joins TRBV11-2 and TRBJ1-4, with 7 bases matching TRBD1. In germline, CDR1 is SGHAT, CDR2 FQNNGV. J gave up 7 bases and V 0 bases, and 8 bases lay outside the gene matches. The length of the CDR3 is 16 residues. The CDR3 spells CASSLETGFDAEKLFF. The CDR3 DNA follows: TGTGCCAGCAGCTTAGAGACAGGGTTTGATGCTGAAAAACTGTTTTTT.